A single sample gave rise to the 11 T cell receptor beta chains below, sequenced in a study of CD8+ T cells in alopecia areata. Treatment indicated: oral pan-JAK inhibitor, 5-10 mg twice daily. RNA was extracted and reverse transcribed into cDNA as the sequencing template. Profiled with immunoSEQ multiplex PCR; TCRdb holds only in-frame clones, not every one. The sample carries approximately 280,000 clones, roughly 60% recorded once. This specimen was CD4+ T cells sorted from blood, taken at week 24, from a patient treated with tofacitinib. These receptors were taken from a human donor with alopecia areata.

The chain has TRBV5-1 and TRBJ2-5, with 13 bases lining up with TRBD2. Per the germline V gene, CDR1 is SGHRS and CDR2 is YFSETQ. The CDR3 covers 16 residues. Trimming at V came to 4 bases and at J to 4 bases, leaving 7 bases not matched to a gene. For the CDR3, the DNA is TGCGCCAGCAGCGAAACGGGACTAGCGGGGATAGAGACCCAGTACTTC. This codes for CASSETGLAGIETQYF.

The chain recombines TRBV29-1 with TRBJ2-5, with 8 bases aligning to TRBD2. This CDR3 spans 12 amino acids. V shed 4 bases, J shed 7 bases, and the junction held 5 bases outside the gene matches. CDR1 is SQVTM, CDR2 ANQGSEA, per germline. CDR3 amino acids: CSVVPLAGTQYF. The CDR3 nucleotides are TGCAGCGTTGTGCCCCTAGCGGGGACCCAGTACTTC.

The chain carries TRBV29-1 and TRBJ2-7; possible D gene TRBD1, 6 bases. V lost 4 bases, J lost 5 bases, and 18 bases lay in between. Germline loops: CDR1 SQVTM, CDR2 ANQGSEA. This CDR3 region has 14 residues. CDR3: CSVVLGATVHEQYF. CDR3 DNA sequence: TGCAGCGTTGTTCTGGGGGCGACCGTCCACGAGCAGTACTTC.

The V gene is TRBV29-1, the J gene TRBJ1-2; D gene ambiguous. Trimming stripped 6 bases from V and 7 bases from J, with 15 bases between. The CDR3 sequence is 12 residues long. The V gene's germline CDR1 is SQVTM and CDR2 ANQGSEA. The CDR3 DNA reads TGCAGCGTCGCCACAGTGGGGTCTGGCTACACCTTC. Translated: CSVATVGSGYTF.

Concerning this clone: This sample also contains other DNA sequences that code for the same CDR3. V and J are TRBV10-3 and TRBJ2-7; D remains ambiguous. V gave up 3 bases and J gave up 3 bases, with 12 bases separating them. The germline CDR1 and CDR2 sequences are ENHRY and SYGVKD. The CDR3 covers 14 residues. The DNA for the CDR3 is TGTGCCATCAGTGAATCAGGATCGGGCTACGAGCAGTACTTC. Protein product: CAISESGSGYEQYF.

This sequence joins TRBV4-3 and TRBJ2-2; maybe TRBD1 (5 bases). Trimming left V 0 bases short and J 5 bases short, with 10 bases between. Germline V gives CDR1 LGHNA, CDR2 YSLEER. There are 15 residues in the CDR3. CDR3 residues: CASSQDFQGTGELFF. CDR3 in DNA: TGCGCCAGCAGCCAAGATTTCCAGGGTACCGGGGAGCTGTTTTTT.

The chain links TRBV13 to TRBJ2-7, with TRBD2 as a possible D gene (5 bases). The V gene lost 4 bases and the J gene lost 9 bases, with 19 bases spanning the gap. This CDR3 is built from 14 residues. Germline V gives CDR1 PRHDT, CDR2 FYEKMQ (reference sequence). CDR3 residues: CASSSLLGMSAQYF. The DNA of the CDR3 is TGTGCCAGCAGCTCTTTACTCGGGATGAGTGCGCAGTACTTC.

This clone was seen just once. The genes are TRBV6-6 and TRBJ2-7; D may be TRBD1 or TRBD2 (5 bases each). The CDR3 has 15 residues. The germline V gene has CDR1 MNHNY and CDR2 SVGAGI (reference sequence). Trimming left V 6 bases short and J 4 bases short, with 19 bases between. The CDR3: CASSPAGTPTYEQYF. CDR3 in DNA: TGTGCCAGCAGCCCGGCCGGGACCCCGACTTACGAGCAGTACTTC.

This chain uses TRBV5-4 with TRBJ2-7; perhaps TRBD1 as D (7 bases). This CDR3 region has 12 residues. Trimming removed 3 bases at V and 8 bases at J, with 12 bases between. Germline values: CDR1 SGHNT, CDR2 YYREEE (reference sequence). CDR3 sequence reads: CASSSAGGQQYF. Here the CDR3 DNA reads TGTGCCAGCAGCTCAGCAGGGGGGCAGCAGTACTTC.

This clone was observed once. V usage is TRBV11-2 and J usage is TRBJ2-3; D remains unclear. Trimming removed 2 bases at V and 1 base at J, with 7 bases between. CDR1 SGHAT and CDR2 FQNNGV come from the germline V gene. This CDR3 comprises 14 residues. CDR3 sequence: CASSLIQGTDTQYF. CDR3 in DNA: TGTGCCAGCAGCTTAATCCAGGGCACAGATACGCAGTATTTT. The whole variable domain, remainder taken from reference TRBV11-2 and TRBJ2-3, is EAGVAQSPRYKIIEKRQSVAFWCNPISGHATLYWYQQILGQGPKLLIQFQNNGVVDDSQLPKDRFSAERLKGVDSTLKIQPAKLEDSAVYLCASSLIQGTDTQYFGPGTRLTVL.

The rearrangement uses TRBV2 and TRBJ2-1; 7 bases are a match to TRBD2. The CDR3 contains 13 residues. Germline V CDR1 and CDR2: SNHLY, FYNNEI. J was trimmed by 3 bases and V by 7 bases; bases with no gene match: 3. CDR3 bases: TGTGCCAGCACTGCTAGCGGCTACAATGAGCAGTTCTTC. Translating it yields CASTASGYNEQFF.